This T cell receptor (beta chain) was captured by sequencing in a study of T cells in Graves' hyperthyroidism and ophthalmopathy. Overall study findings and caveats: Model output signaled ophthalmopathy a median around 5.9 months ahead of onset. Researchers found most expanded thyroid clonotypes above 0.001 in blood as well.

Germline loops: CDR1 MNHNS, CDR2 SASEGT. The CDR3 is 14 residues long. The V gene end was trimmed by 8 bases and the J gene end by 3 bases; junction bases not matched to a gene: 7. Notes on this clonotype: Its antigen is still unknown.

Patients were excluded for uncontrolled infection, other autoimmune disease, pregnancy or lactation. TCR beta CDR3 region amplification was performed from RNA transcripts. Using the HTBI primer set, a first-round RT-PCR was run on the TCR CDR3. TCRdb passed the multiplex PCR reads through MiXCR, listing each CDR3 protein once. The sample holds around 400,000 distinct CDR3 sequences, just under 25% seen once. What was sequenced was blood. The receptor was isolated from a man between 45 and 60 years old with Graves' hyperthyroidism. The V call is TRBV6-1, the J call TRBJ1-2; 9 bases agree with TRBD1. The CDR3 region has the DNA TGTGCCAGCTGGGGACAGGGAAGGGACTATGGCTACACCTTC. Amino acids: CASWGQGRDYGYTF.